Following are 8 T cell receptor beta chains from one sample sequenced in a study of CD8 T cells in ankylosing spondylitis. TCRdb re-analysed the 5' RACE reads in MiXCR, keeping a single row per CDR3 protein. In the table there are some 30,000 distinct CDR3 sequences, 14% of which are singletons. The sample comprised blood. The receptors here all came from a male donor with ankylosing spondylitis or in good health (not recorded which).

This rearrangement joins TRBV5-1 to TRBJ2-1, with TRBD1 as a possible D gene (5 bases). The V gene's germline CDR1 is SGHRS and CDR2 YFSETQ. The CDR3 consists of 15 residues. Trimming removed 1 base from V and 4 bases from J, with 12 bases in between. Written as DNA, the CDR3 is TGCGCCAGCAGCTTGCGACAGTCCGCTTACAATGAGCAGTTCTTC. Protein sequence: CASSLRQSAYNEQFF.

This clonotype appeared a few times. V is TRBV25-1 and J is TRBJ2-2; 7 bases are a match to TRBD1. The CDR3 contains 15 residues. J lost 4 bases, V lost 5 bases, and 7 bases had no gene match. The V gene's germline CDR1 is MGHDK and CDR2 SYGVNS. The CDR3 here is CASSPTTGTTGELFF. CDR3 sequence (DNA): TGTGCCAGCAGTCCCACGACAGGGACCACCGGGGAGCTGTTTTTT.

This clonotype was seen a few times. V and J are TRBV7-6 and TRBJ1-1; D perhaps matches TRBD1 (6 bases). Germline assignment: CDR1 SGHVS and CDR2 FNYEAQ. Trimming cost V 1 base and J 4 bases, with 16 bases left between them. The CDR3 runs to 16 residues. The CDR3 DNA reads as TGTGCCAGCAGCTTAGAGGTGACAGGACGAGGCACTGAAGCTTTCTTT. Translating gives CASSLEVTGRGTEAFF.

This chain links TRBV5-6 with TRBJ2-3; D unclear. V dropped 2 bases and J dropped 2 bases, with 6 bases sitting between them. CDR3 length equals 13 residues. Germline values: CDR1 SGHDT, CDR2 YYEEEE. In DNA form, the CDR3 reads TGTGCCAGCAGCTTTCTAAACACAGATACGCAGTATTTT. Translation gives CASSFLNTDTQYF.

The chain employs TRBV3-1 and TRBJ2-4; D remains unclear. V was pared by 0 bases and J by 9 bases, with 12 bases between. The CDR3 is 14 amino acids. The germline V gene encodes CDR1 LGHDT and CDR2 YNNKEL (reference sequence). The CDR3 protein is CASSQEGRSAIQYF. The CDR3 DNA is TGTGCCAGCAGCCAAGAAGGCAGGTCGGCCATTCAGTACTTC.

The V and J genes are TRBV6-5 and TRBJ2-3; TRBD2 is a possible D gene (5 bases). V dropped 0 bases and J dropped 3 bases, with 19 bases sitting between them. Germline V gene lookup returns CDR1 MNHEY and CDR2 SVGAGI. The CDR3 is 18 residues long. CDR3 bases: TGTGCCAGCAGTTACTCGAGGCCGGGAAGAAGAGGAACAGATACGCAGTATTTT. This codes for CASSYSRPGRRGTDTQYF.

The J gene is TRBJ2-2, the V gene TRBV5-6, with 10 bases that match TRBD1. This CDR3 region has 15 residues. CDR1 and CDR2 from the germline V gene are SGHDT and YYEEEE. The trim removed 7 bases at V and 6 bases at J, leaving 9 bases unmatched. The CDR3 loop reads CASLPGQGPAGELFF. The CDR3 DNA reads as TGTGCCAGCTTACCGGGACAGGGGCCCGCCGGGGAGCTGTTTTTT. The complete variable domain, with remaining parts taken from reference TRBV5-6 and TRBJ2-2, reads DAGVTQSPTHLIKTRGQQVTLRCSPKSGHDTVSWYQQALGQGPQFIFQYYEEEERQRGNFPDRFSGHQFPNYSSELNVNALLLGDSALYLCASLPGQGPAGELFFGEGSRLTVL.

This rearrangement joins TRBV6-2 or TRBV6-3 to TRBJ2-2; TRBD2 matches 8 bases. The V gene's germline CDR1 is MNHEY and CDR2 SVGEGT. V trimming: 2 bases; J trimming: 5 bases; junction bases outside the gene matches: 10. The CDR3 sequence is 17 residues long. CDR3 coding DNA: TGTGCCAGCAGTTACGGGACGGGAGGGCCAGGTACCGGGGAGCTGTTTTTT. The encoded protein is CASSYGTGGPGTGELFF.